This T cell receptor (beta chain) is drawn from a study of T cells in women clearing cervical HPV infection. Findings and limits, study-wide: TRBV6-7 abundance was lower in cases than controls (0.11% versus 0.16%).

As for this clone: The target antigen is unknown. The CDR3 extends 3 residues past the end of the read, so its final part is completed from the germline J gene.

Looked up from germline, CDR1 is SGHAT and CDR2 is FQNNGV. The V gene lost 4 bases and the J gene lost 2 bases, with 11 bases spanning the gap. This CDR3 region has 14 residues. Assay used: immunoSEQ multiplex PCR; TCRdb lists only in-frame clones, some missing. Recorded here are fewer than 35,000 clones; the top ten clones represent approximately 4.2%. All participants had a single incident cervical HPV16 infection, and prevalent HPV16 infections were excluded. Dot-blot hybridization genotyped cervical HPV amplified with MY09/MY11 PCR. The genes are TRBV11-2 and TRBJ2-5; D ambiguous. The sequence came from a woman between 18 and 70 years old with a cervical HPV16 infection that either progressed to CIN3+ or cleared (not recorded which). Sequenced input: blood buffy coat. The CDR3 loop reads CASSSRLVQETQYF. The DNA read from the CDR3 is TGTGCCAGCAGCTCACGACTGGTTCAAGAGACC.